The rows below give T cell receptor beta chains drawn from one sample of a study of blood T cell repertoires in COVID-19. The assay was immunoSEQ multiplex PCR, and TCRdb's table has in-frame clones only and misses some. The sample lists about 300,000 clones; roughly 87% were seen once. The sample consisted of peripheral blood. Source of these receptors: a young man with active or convalescent COVID-19. Both conserved end residues are part of each CDR3. D genes are given only for firm matches. Expanded clones get a size class; other rows say once, few or many, or leave the size out.

abundance,j_gene,v_gene,d_gene,CDR3aa
few,TRBJ2-3,TRBV24-1,NA,CATSDWAEGGADTQYF
NA,TRBJ2-3,TRBV6-5,TRBD2,CASSRSGTSTDTQYF
once,TRBJ1-1,TRBV5-1,NA,CASSLGPGLVTEAFF
NA,TRBJ2-7,TRBV6-5,TRBD1,CASSSPTGGSYEQYF
NA,TRBJ1-1,TRBV29-1,NA,CSVWGHTSEAFF
NA,TRBJ2-7,TRBV9,NA,CASSGTPGSYEQYF
NA,TRBJ2-5,TRBV18,TRBD1,CASSPYTGQGSPETQYF
NA,TRBJ2-5,TRBV5-1,NA,CASSLADAGYIETQYF
NA,TRBJ1-5,TRBV19,TRBD1,CASSIGTGVSNQPQHF
NA,TRBJ1-2,TRBV28,NA,CASSPPPRRDRNYGYTF
NA,TRBJ1-3,TRBV28,NA,CASSPQGAGNTIYF
NA,TRBJ1-1,TRBV20-1,NA,CSAVNTEAFF
once,TRBJ2-1,TRBV7-2,NA,CASSSRLQGRDEQFF
NA,TRBJ2-7,TRBV7-9,TRBD1,CASSFTTGVHEQYF
NA,TRBJ1-1,TRBV25-1,TRBD1,CASSDRRTGGRPTEAFF
NA,TRBJ2-7,TRBV7-2,TRBD2,CASSADLAGVYEQYF
NA,TRBJ2-1,TRBV10-3,NA,CAISDVPAYNEQFF
NA,TRBJ2-3,TRBV10-3,NA,CAISATNTPSDTQYF
NA,TRBJ1-5,TRBV6-1,TRBD1,CASSEVGQGLAPQHF
NA,TRBJ2-3,TRBV27,TRBD2,CASSYSGGADTQYF
few,TRBJ1-1,TRBV6-4,NA,CASSGQPNTEAFF
NA,TRBJ2-1,TRBV20-1,NA,CSASSGVDEQFF
NA,TRBJ1-1,TRBV7-2,TRBD1,CASSPTGGVTEAFF
NA,TRBJ2-5,TRBV7-9,NA,CASSHTFGGQIYQETQYF
NA,TRBJ2-2,TRBV27,TRBD1,CASSRGDRGNTGELFF
NA,TRBJ2-7,TRBV6-2/TRBV6-3,TRBD2,CASSAYAGDGYEQYF
NA,TRBJ2-2,TRBV7-2,TRBD2,CASSRGGAGTGELFF
NA,TRBJ2-7,TRBV6-5,TRBD2,CASSSGLASHEQYF
once,TRBJ1-6,TRBV2,NA,CASRLRTGVNSPLHF
NA,TRBJ1-6,TRBV7-9,NA,CASSETLYSPLHF
NA,TRBJ2-7,TRBV19,NA,CASSVTLRDLRSYEQYF
NA,TRBJ2-1,TRBV10-2,NA,CASSPEIARRGQFF
NA,TRBJ1-1,TRBV28,NA,CASSTNTEAFF
NA,TRBJ1-1,TRBV27,TRBD1,CASSTSGTGGFFF
NA,TRBJ2-3,TRBV15,TRBD1,CATSSDGTDHSTDTQYF
NA,TRBJ1-5,TRBV6-7,NA,CASSYKVKQSNQPQHF
NA,TRBJ2-2,TRBV4-3,TRBD2,CASSPASGGAGELFF
NA,TRBJ2-7,TRBV27,NA,CASSLSIYPGREKEGYEQYF
NA,TRBJ1-2,TRBV6-1,TRBD1,CASSEHRGRDYGYTF
NA,TRBJ2-7,TRBV2,NA,CASKLAGYEQYF
NA,TRBJ2-7,TRBV29-1,NA,CSVSGTQTYEQYF
NA,TRBJ2-5,TRBV5-1,NA,CASSLEQIPQGAQYF
NA,TRBJ2-1,TRBV27,TRBD1,CASIGQASGEQFF
NA,TRBJ2-5,TRBV6-5,NA,CASSPDLPRETQYF
NA,TRBJ1-1,TRBV19,TRBD1,CASSIIGGRTEAFF
NA,TRBJ2-5,TRBV28,NA,CASSSETVLRETQYF
NA,TRBJ1-6,TRBV7-2,TRBD1,CASRLRRQGPNSPLHF
NA,TRBJ1-2,TRBV28,TRBD1,CASSFRDRPNYGYTF
NA,TRBJ2-5,TRBV9,NA,CASSVGLLQETQYF
NA,TRBJ2-3,TRBV5-1,NA,CASSRLFGGLVGTDTQYF
NA,TRBJ1-1,TRBV25-1,NA,CASSDGHDTEAFF
NA,TRBJ1-4,TRBV6-4,TRBD1,CASSDSYRDRALFWEKLFF
NA,TRBJ2-3,TRBV5-1,NA,CASSSSLDTQYF
NA,TRBJ1-3,TRBV18,TRBD1,CASSPPGQATISGNTIYF
NA,TRBJ1-3,TRBV7-9,TRBD1,CASSLASGGTDIGNTIYF